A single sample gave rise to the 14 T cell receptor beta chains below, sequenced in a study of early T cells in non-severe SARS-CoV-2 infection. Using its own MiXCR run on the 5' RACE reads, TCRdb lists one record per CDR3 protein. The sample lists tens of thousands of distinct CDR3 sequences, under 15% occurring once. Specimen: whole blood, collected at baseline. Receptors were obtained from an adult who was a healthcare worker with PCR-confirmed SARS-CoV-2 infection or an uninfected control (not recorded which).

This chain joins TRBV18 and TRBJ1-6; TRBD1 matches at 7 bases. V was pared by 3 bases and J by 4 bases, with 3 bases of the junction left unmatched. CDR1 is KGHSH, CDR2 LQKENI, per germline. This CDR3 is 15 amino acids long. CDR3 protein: CASSPQGGYNSPLHF. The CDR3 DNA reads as TGTGCCAGCTCACCTCAGGGGGGGTATAATTCACCCCTCCACTTT.

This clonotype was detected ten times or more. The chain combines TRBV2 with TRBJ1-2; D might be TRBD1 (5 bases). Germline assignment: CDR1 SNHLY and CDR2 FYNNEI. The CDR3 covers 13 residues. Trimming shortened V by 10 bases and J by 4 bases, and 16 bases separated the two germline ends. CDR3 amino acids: CATEGDGGYGYTF. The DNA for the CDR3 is TGTGCCACCGAAGGGGATGGAGGCTATGGCTACACCTTC.

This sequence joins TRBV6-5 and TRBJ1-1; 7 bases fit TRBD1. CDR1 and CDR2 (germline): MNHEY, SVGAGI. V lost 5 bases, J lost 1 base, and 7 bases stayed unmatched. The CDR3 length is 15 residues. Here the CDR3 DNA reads TGTGCCAGCAGTCCAGGGGGACTCCCGAACACTGAAGCTTTCTTT. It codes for CASSPGGLPNTEAFF.

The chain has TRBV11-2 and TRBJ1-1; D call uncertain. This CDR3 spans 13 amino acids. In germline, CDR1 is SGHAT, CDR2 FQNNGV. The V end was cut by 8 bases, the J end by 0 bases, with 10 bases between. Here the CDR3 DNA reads TGTGCCAGCGGCGAGAGCGTGAACACTGAAGCTTTCTTT. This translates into CASGESVNTEAFF.

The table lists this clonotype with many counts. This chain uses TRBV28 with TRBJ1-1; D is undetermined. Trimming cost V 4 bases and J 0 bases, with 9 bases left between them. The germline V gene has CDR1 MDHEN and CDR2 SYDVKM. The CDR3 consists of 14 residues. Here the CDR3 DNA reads TGTGCCAGCAGTTCGGACGGATTGAACACTGAAGCTTTCTTT. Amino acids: CASSSDGLNTEAFF.

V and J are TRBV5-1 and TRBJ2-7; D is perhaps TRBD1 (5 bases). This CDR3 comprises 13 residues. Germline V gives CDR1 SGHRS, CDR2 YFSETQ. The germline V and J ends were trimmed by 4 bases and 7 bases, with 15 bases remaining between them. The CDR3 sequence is CASSQQDYGEQYF. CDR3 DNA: TGCGCCAGCAGCCAACAGGATTACGGGGAGCAGTACTTC.

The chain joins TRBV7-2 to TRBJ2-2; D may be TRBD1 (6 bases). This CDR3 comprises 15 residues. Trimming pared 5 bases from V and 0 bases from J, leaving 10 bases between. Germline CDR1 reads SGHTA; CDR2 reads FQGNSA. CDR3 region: CASSRGHTNTGELFF. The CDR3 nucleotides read TGTGCCAGCAGCCGGGGACACACGAACACCGGGGAGCTGTTTTTT.

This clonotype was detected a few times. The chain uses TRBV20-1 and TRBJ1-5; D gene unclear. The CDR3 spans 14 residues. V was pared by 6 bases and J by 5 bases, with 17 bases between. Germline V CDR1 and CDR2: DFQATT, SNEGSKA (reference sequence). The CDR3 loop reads CSAERFGEDQPQHF. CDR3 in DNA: TGCAGTGCAGAAAGATTCGGGGAAGATCAGCCCCAGCATTTT.

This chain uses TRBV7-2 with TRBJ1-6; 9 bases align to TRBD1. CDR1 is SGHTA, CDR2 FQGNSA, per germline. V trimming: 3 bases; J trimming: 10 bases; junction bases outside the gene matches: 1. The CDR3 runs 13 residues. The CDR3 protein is CASSLTGGSPLHF. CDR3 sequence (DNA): TGTGCCAGCAGCTTGACAGGGGGGTCACCCCTCCACTTT.

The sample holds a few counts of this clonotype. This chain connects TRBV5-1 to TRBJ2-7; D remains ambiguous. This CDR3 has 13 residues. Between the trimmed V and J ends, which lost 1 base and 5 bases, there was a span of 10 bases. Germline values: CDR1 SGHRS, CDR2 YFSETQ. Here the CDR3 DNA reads TGCGCCAGCAGCTTGTTTACTACGGACGAGCAGTACTTC. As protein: CASSLFTTDEQYF.

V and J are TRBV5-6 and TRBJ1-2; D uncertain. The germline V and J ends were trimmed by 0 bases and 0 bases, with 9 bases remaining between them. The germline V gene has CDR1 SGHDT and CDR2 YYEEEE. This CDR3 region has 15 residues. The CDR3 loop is CASSLEATANYGYTF. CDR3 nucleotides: TGTGCCAGCAGCTTGGAGGCCACAGCTAACTATGGCTACACCTTC.

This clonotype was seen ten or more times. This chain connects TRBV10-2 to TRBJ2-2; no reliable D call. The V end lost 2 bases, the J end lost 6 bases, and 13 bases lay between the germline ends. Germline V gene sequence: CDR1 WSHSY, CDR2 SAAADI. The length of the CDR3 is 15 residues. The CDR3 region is CASSEDGVVAGELFF. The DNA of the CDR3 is TGCGCCAGCAGTGAGGATGGAGTGGTGGCCGGGGAGCTGTTTTTT.

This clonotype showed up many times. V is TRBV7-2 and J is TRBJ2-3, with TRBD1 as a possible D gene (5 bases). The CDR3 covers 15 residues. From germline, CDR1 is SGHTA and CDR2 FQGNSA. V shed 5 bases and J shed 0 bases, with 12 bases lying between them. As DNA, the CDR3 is TGTGCCAGCAGCCCTGGGGCAGTTAGCACAGATACGCAGTATTTT. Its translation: CASSPGAVSTDTQYF.

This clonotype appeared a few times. CDR3 loop: CASSHGTSGRLGELFF. The CDR3, as DNA: TGTGCCAGCAGCCACGGGACTAGCGGGAGACTCGGGGAGCTGTTTTTT. V and J are TRBV3-1 and TRBJ2-2; 14 bases fit TRBD2. V shed 3 bases, J shed 7 bases, and the junction held 4 bases outside the gene matches. Germline V lookup: CDR1 LGHDT, CDR2 YNNKEL (reference sequence). The CDR3 length is 16 residues.